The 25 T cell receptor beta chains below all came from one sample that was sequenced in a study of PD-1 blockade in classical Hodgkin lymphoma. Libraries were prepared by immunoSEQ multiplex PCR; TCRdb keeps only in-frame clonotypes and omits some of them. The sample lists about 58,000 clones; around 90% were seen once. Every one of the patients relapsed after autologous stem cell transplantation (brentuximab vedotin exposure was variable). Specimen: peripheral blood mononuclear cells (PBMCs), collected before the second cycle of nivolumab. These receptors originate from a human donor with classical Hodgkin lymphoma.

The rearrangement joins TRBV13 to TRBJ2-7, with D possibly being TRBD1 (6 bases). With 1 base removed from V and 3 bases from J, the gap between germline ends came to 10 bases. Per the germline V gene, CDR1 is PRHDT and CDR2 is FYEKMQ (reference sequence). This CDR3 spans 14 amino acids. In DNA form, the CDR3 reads TGTGCCAGCAGCTTAGCCGGGACACTCTACGAGCAGTACTTC. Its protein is CASSLAGTLYEQYF.

The CDR3 nucleotides are TGTGCCTGGAGCGACTATGGCTACACCTTC. The encoded protein is CAWSDYGYTF. The J gene is TRBJ1-2, the V gene TRBV30, with D unresolved. This CDR3 is 10 amino acids long. Trimming shortened V by 3 bases and J by 3 bases, and 2 bases separated the two germline ends. CDR1 and CDR2 from the germline V gene are GTSNPN and SVGIG (reference sequence).

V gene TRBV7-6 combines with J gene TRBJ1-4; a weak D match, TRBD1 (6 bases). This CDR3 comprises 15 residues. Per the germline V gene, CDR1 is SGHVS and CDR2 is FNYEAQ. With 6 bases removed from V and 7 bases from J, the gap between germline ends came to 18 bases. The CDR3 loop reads CASRSGDTDSEKLFF. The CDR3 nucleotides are TGTGCCAGCAGATCCGGGGACACGGACAGTGAAAAACTGTTTTTT.

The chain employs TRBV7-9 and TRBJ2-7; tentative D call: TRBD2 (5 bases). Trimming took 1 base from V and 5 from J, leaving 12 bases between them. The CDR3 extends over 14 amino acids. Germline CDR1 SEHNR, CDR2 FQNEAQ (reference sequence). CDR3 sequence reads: CASSLDVGAHEQYF. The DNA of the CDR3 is TGTGCCAGCAGCTTAGATGTGGGAGCGCACGAGCAGTACTTC. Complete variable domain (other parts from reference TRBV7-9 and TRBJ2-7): DTGVSQNPRHKITKRGQNVTFRCDPISEHNRLYWYRQTLGQGPEFLTYFQNEAQLEKSRLLSDRFSAERPKGSFSTLEIQRTEQGDSAMYLCASSLDVGAHEQYFGPGTRLTVT.

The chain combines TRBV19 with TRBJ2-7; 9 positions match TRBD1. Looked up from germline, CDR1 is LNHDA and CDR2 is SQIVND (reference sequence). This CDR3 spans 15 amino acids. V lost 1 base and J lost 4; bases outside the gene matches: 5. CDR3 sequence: CASSIGTGGLYEQYF. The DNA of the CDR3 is TGTGCCAGTAGTATAGGAACAGGGGGCCTATACGAGCAGTACTTC.

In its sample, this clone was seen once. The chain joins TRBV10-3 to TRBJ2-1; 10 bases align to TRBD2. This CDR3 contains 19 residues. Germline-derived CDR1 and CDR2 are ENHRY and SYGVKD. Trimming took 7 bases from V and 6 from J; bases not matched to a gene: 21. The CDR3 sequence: CAIKAAGGLAGVWSNEQFF. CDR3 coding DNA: TGTGCCATCAAAGCGGCGGGCGGGCTAGCGGGAGTTTGGTCCAATGAGCAGTTCTTC.

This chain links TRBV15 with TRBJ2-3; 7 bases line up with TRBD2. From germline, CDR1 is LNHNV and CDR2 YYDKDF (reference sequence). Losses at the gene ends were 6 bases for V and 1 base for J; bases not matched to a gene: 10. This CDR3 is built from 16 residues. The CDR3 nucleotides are TGTGCCACCAGAGGCCGGAAGCTAGCGGGCACAGATACGCAGTATTTT. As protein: CATRGRKLAGTDTQYF.

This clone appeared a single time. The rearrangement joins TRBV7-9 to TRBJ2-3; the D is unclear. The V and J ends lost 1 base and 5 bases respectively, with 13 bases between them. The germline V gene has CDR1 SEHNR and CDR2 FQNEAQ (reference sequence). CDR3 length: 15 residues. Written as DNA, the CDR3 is TGTGCCAGCAGCTTAGTCCATAGATCGGGAGATACGCAGTATTTT. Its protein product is CASSLVHRSGDTQYF.

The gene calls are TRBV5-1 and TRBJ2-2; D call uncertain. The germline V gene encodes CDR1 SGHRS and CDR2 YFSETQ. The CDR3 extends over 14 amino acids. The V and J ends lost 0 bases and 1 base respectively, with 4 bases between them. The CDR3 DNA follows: TGCGCCAGCAGCTTGGTGGGGAACACCGGGGAGCTGTTTTTT. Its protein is CASSLVGNTGELFF.

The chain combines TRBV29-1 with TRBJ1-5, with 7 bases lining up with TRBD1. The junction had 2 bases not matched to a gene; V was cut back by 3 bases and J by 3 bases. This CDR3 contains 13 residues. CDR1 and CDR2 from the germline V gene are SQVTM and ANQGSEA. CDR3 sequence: CSVEGQHNQPQHF. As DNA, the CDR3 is TGCAGCGTTGAGGGACAGCACAATCAGCCCCAGCATTTT.

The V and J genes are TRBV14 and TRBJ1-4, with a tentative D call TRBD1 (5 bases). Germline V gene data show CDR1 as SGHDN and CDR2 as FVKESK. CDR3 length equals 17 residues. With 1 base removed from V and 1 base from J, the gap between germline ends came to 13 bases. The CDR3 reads CASSQVSGRGTNEKLFF. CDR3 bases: TGTGCCAGCAGCCAAGTCTCGGGGCGGGGAACTAATGAAAAACTGTTTTTT.

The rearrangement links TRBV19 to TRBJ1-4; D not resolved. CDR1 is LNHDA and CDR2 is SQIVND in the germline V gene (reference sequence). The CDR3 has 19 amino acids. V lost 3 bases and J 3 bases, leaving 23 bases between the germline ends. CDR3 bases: TGTGCCAGTAGTATTTTCGGTTGGACGGACCCCGAGGCTAATGAAAAACTGTTTTTT. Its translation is CASSIFGWTDPEANEKLFF.

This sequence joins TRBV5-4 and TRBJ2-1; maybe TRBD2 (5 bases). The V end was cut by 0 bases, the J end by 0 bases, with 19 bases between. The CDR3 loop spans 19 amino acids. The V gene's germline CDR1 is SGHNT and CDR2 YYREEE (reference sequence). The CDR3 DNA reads TGTGCCAGCAGCTTGGGGGGAATTCTCCAGCGGCACTCCTACAATGAGCAGTTCTTC. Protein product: CASSLGGILQRHSYNEQFF.

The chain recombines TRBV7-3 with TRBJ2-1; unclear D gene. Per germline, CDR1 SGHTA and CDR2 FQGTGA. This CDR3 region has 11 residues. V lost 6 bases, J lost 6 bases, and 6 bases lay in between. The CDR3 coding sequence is TGTGCCAGCAGTCGGGCCAATGAGCAGTTCTTC. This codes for CASSRANEQFF. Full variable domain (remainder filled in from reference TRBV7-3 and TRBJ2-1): GAGVSQTPSNKVTEKGKYVELRCDPISGHTALYWYRQSLGQGPEFLIYFQGTGAADDSGLPNDRFFAVRPEGSVSTLKIQRTERGDSAVYLCASSRANEQFFGPGTRLTVL.

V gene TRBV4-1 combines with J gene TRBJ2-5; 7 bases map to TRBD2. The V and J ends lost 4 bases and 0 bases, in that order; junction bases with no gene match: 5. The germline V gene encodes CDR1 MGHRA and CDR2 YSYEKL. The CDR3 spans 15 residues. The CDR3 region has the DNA TGCGCCAGCAGCCTGGTCCGGGGGGACCAAGAGACCCAGTACTTC. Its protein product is CASSLVRGDQETQYF.

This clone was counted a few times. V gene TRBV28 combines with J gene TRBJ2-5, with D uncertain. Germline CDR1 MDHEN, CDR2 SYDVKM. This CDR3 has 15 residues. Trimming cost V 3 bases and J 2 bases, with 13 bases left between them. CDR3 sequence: CASSFGLGGQETQYF. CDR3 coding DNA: TGTGCCAGCAGTTTCGGGTTGGGTGGGCAAGAGACCCAGTACTTC.

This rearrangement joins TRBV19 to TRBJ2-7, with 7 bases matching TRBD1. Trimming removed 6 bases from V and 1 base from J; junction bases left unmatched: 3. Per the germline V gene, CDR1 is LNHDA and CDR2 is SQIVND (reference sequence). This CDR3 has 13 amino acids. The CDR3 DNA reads TGTGCCAGTAGGGACAGGAGATCCTACGAGCAGTACTTC. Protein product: CASRDRRSYEQYF.

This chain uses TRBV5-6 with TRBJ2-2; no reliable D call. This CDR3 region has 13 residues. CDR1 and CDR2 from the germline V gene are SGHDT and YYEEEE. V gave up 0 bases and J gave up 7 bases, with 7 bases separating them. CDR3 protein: CASSLAPIGELFF. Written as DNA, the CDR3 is TGTGCCAGCAGCTTGGCCCCGATCGGGGAGCTGTTTTTT.

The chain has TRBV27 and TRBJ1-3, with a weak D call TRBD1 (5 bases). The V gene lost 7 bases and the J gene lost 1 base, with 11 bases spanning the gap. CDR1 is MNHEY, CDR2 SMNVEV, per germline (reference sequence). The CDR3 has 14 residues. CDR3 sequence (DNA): TGTGCCAGCAACCCAGCAGGGTCTGGAAACACCATATATTTT. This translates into CASNPAGSGNTIYF.

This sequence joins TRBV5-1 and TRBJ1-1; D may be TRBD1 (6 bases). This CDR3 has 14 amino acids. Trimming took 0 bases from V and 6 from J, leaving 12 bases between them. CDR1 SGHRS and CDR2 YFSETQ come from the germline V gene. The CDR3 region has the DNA TGCGCCAGCAGCTTGGCAGGGAACAGGGCTGAAGCTTTCTTT. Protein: CASSLAGNRAEAFF.

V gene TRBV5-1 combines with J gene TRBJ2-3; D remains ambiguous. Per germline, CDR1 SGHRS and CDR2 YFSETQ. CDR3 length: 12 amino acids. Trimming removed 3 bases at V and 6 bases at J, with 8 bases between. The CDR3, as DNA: TGCGCCAGCAGCTGGTCAACCGATACGCAGTATTTT. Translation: CASSWSTDTQYF.

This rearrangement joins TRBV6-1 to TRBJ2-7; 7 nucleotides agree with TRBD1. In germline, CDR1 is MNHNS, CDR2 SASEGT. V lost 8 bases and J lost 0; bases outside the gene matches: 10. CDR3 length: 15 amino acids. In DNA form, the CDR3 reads TGTGCCAGCGTGGCCGGGACAGCCCACTCCTACGAGCAGTACTTC. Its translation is CASVAGTAHSYEQYF.

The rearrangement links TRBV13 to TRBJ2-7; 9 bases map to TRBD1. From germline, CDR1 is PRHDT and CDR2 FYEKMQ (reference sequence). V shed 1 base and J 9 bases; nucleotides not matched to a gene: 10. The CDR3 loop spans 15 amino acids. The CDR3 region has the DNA TGTGCCAGCAGCTTAGTGGGACAGGGAAGGGTCGGGCAGTACTTC. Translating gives CASSLVGQGRVGQYF.

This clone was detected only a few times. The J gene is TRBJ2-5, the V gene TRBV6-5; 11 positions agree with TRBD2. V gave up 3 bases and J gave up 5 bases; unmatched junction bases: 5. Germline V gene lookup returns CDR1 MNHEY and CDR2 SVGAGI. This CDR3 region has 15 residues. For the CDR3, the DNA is TGTGCCAGCAGTTATTGGCTAGCGGGGGGCGAGACCCAGTACTTC. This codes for CASSYWLAGGETQYF.

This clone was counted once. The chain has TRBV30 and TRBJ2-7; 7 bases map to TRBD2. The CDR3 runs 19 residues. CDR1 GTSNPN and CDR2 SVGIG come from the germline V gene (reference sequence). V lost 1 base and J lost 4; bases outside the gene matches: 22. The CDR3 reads CAWSGTSPNVLKGFYEQYF. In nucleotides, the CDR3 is TGTGCCTGGAGTGGGACTAGTCCCAATGTCCTTAAAGGGTTTTACGAGCAGTACTTC.